Listed here are 13 T cell receptor beta chains from one sample, sequenced in a study of T-cell reconstitution after alpha-beta-depleted transplantation in children. A library of TCRbeta sequences, prepared with unique molecular identifiers, was generated. TCRdb re-analysed the PCR reads in MiXCR, keeping a single row per CDR3 protein. The table includes 450,000 to 600,000 distinct CDR3 sequences, 10% to 15% detected once. The sample consisted of PBMCs, mostly from graft donor cells, taken 360 days after TCRalphabeta/CD19-depleted stem cell transplant. All receptors derive from a male patient under 18 who had a stem cell transplant for acute myeloid leukemia, so the T cells may come from the graft donor.

Only one count was recorded for this clonotype. The V gene is TRBV4-3, the J gene TRBJ1-5; 8 nucleotides line up with TRBD1. Germline V CDR1 and CDR2: LGHNA, YSLEER. V lost 1 base, J lost 3 bases, and 5 bases stayed unmatched. The CDR3 totals 16 residues. CDR3 amino acids: CASSQGTGRNNQPQHF. In DNA form, the CDR3 reads TGCGCCAGCAGCCAAGGGACAGGGAGAAACAATCAGCCCCAGCATTTT.

Only a few counts were recorded for this clonotype. The V and J genes are TRBV12-3 or TRBV12-4 and TRBJ2-1; 11 positions agree with TRBD2. The CDR3 extends over 15 amino acids. J was trimmed by 9 bases and V by 5 bases; bases with no gene match: 9. The CDR3 DNA is TGTGCCAGCAGTCTTACTAGCGGGAGAGAGGGTGAGCAGTTCTTC. Protein sequence: CASSLTSGREGEQFF.

This clonotype was recorded at least ten times. CDR3 protein: CASSQTTSGTYEQYF. The DNA of the CDR3 is TGCGCCAGCAGCCAGACGACTAGCGGTACCTACGAGCAGTACTTC. This chain links TRBV4-3 with TRBJ2-7, with TRBD2 matching over 9 bases. The CDR3 spans 15 residues. Germline V gene lookup returns CDR1 LGHNA and CDR2 YSLEER. V shed 3 bases and J 2 bases; nucleotides not matched to a gene: 5.

The chain has TRBV12-3 or TRBV12-4 and TRBJ2-1; 8 nucleotides align to TRBD1. There are 15 residues in the CDR3. V lost 5 bases, J lost 8 bases, and 11 bases stayed unmatched. In DNA, the CDR3 is TGTGCCAGCAGTGGCGGCTGGACAGGGTGGGATGAGCAGTTCTTC. Its translation: CASSGGWTGWDEQFF.

CDR3: CASSPGTGRAYGYTF. CDR3 nucleotides: TGTGCCAGCAGTCCAGGGACAGGGCGCGCATATGGCTACACCTTC. This chain joins TRBV28 and TRBJ1-2, with 9 bases matching TRBD1. This CDR3 spans 15 amino acids. The trim removed 5 bases at V and 5 bases at J, leaving 9 bases unmatched. The germline CDR1 and CDR2 sequences are MDHEN and SYDVKM.

This clonotype was counted ten times or more. The V call is TRBV2, the J call TRBJ2-3; D is possibly TRBD2 (5 bases). Germline V gene sequence: CDR1 SNHLY, CDR2 FYNNEI. This CDR3 region has 14 residues. V dropped 5 bases and J dropped 8 bases, with 17 bases sitting between them. CDR3 in DNA: TGTGCCAGCAGTTTAGCAGCCCCCGAGGGTACGCAGTATTTT. Translating it yields CASSLAAPEGTQYF.

For this clonotype: A much larger clone differs by one base, so this may be a read error. The V and J genes are TRBV28 and TRBJ2-5, with TRBD2 matching over 7 bases. Germline V gives CDR1 MDHEN, CDR2 SYDVKM. The CDR3 is made up of 14 amino acids. V gave up 6 bases and J gave up 5 bases; unmatched junction bases: 9. The CDR3 DNA reads as TGTGCCAGCAGGCTGAGCGGGATAGACGAGACCCAGTACTTC. Its translation: CASRLSGIDETQYF.

This clonotype has more than one count but fewer than ten. The CDR3 nucleotides are TGTGCCAGCAGTGGCTTGGGGGAGCTGTTTTTT. It encodes CASSGLGELFF. The chain carries TRBV6-5 and TRBJ2-2; D unclear. The CDR3 loop spans 11 amino acids. The V and J ends lost 5 bases and 8 bases respectively, with 6 bases between them. CDR1 is MNHEY and CDR2 is SVGAGI in the germline V gene.

This clonotype came up a few times. The chain links TRBV20-1 to TRBJ2-3; D remains ambiguous. Germline lookup yields CDR1 DFQATT and CDR2 SNEGSKA (reference sequence). The CDR3 spans 14 residues. V lost 2 bases and J lost 0, with 9 bases in between. The CDR3 DNA reads TGCAGTGCTAGATATTTCGCGAGCACAGATACGCAGTATTTT. Translation gives CSARYFASTDTQYF.

This clonotype has a count of ten or more. The chain joins TRBV9 to TRBJ2-1; TRBD2 aligns across 8 bases. The CDR3 is made up of 15 amino acids. Trimming removed 7 bases from V and 6 bases from J; junction bases left unmatched: 12. Germline lookup yields CDR1 SGDLS and CDR2 YYNGEE. CDR3 residues: CASAPASGSFNEQFF. Written as DNA, the CDR3 is TGTGCCAGCGCTCCAGCCAGCGGGAGCTTCAATGAGCAGTTCTTC.

This chain links TRBV4-3 with TRBJ2-2; 8 bases match TRBD1. CDR1 LGHNA and CDR2 YSLEER come from the germline V gene. The CDR3 is made up of 15 amino acids. The V segment lost 5 bases and the J segment 4 bases; nucleotides outside the gene matches: 6. The DNA of the CDR3 is TGCGCCAGCAGCATTAGGGACAGGAGCACCGGGGAGCTGTTTTTT. Protein product: CASSIRDRSTGELFF.

This clonotype was counted between two and nine times. The rearrangement uses TRBV6-2 or TRBV6-3 and TRBJ2-3; unclear D gene. Looked up from germline, CDR1 is MNHEY and CDR2 is SVGEGT. CDR3 length equals 14 residues. V lost 2 bases and J lost 4, with 10 bases in between. CDR3 DNA: TGTGCCAGCAGTTACCGGATTAGAGCAGATACGCAGTATTTT. Encoded protein: CASSYRIRADTQYF.

This clonotype was recorded at least ten times. The chain uses TRBV5-1 and TRBJ2-5, with D tentatively TRBD2 (6 bases). CDR1 and CDR2 (germline): SGHRS, YFSETQ. The V gene lost 6 bases and the J gene lost 5 bases, with 11 bases spanning the gap. CDR3 size: 12 residues. The CDR3: CASKEGGETQYF. CDR3 in DNA: TGCGCCAGCAAGGAGGGAGGTGAGACCCAGTACTTC.